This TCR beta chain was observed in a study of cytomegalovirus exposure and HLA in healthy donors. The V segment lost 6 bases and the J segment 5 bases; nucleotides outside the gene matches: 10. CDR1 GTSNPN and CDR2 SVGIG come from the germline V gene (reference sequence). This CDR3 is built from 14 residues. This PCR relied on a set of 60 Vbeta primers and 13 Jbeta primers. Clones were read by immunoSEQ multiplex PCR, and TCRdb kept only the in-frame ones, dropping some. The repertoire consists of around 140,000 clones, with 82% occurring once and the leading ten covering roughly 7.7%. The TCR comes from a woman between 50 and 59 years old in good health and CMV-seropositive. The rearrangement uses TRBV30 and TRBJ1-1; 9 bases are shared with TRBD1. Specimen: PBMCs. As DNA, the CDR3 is TGTGCCTGCGGACAGGGGCTTATAGGGACTGAAGCTTTCTTT. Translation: CACGQGLIGTEAFF.